Sequencing of this T cell receptor (beta chain) was carried out in a study of blood T cell repertoires in COVID-19. Overall study: Samples taken during acute and convalescent COVID-19 were collected in the United States, Italy and Spain.

This CDR3 has 16 residues. The V segment lost 4 bases and the J segment 3 bases; nucleotides outside the gene matches: 7. CDR1 is LGHDT and CDR2 is YNNKEL in the germline V gene (reference sequence). Some clones are missing from TCRdb's copy, which holds only in-frame ones; the method was immunoSEQ multiplex PCR. The sample holds over 150,000 clones, 85% seen once. In this sample, this clone turned up once. The sequencing input was PBMCs or T cells enriched from blood (not recorded which). The chain employs TRBV3-1 (or the pseudogene TRBV3-2) and TRBJ1-3; 9 bases agree with TRBD1. The TCR sequence derives from a man between 35 and 55 years old who had recovered from COVID-19. For the CDR3, the DNA is TGTGCCAGCAGCCCCGGGACAGGGATCAATGGAAACACCATATATTTT. Its translation: CASSPGTGINGNTIYF.